The present entry profiles one TCR beta chain with its context. The germline CDR1 and CDR2 sequences are SGHTA and FQGTGA. V lost 6 bases and J 4 bases, leaving 12 bases between the germline ends. The CDR3 is made up of 13 amino acids. Produced via immunoSEQ multiplex PCR; TCRdb's table is partial and in-frame only. The sample records around 15,000 clones, 82% being singletons. The record originates from a study of T cell clones after liver transplantation. CD3+CD4+ and CD3+CD8+ cells were FACS-sorted from thawed unstimulated PBMCs. The sequence came from a human patient who received a liver transplant. Some T cells may have come from the graft donor. Here the sequenced sample was CD8+ T cells from blood, taken approximately 50 months after liver transplant. The chain links TRBV7-3 to TRBJ1-1, with D unclear. In nucleotides, the CDR3 is TGTGCCAGCAGACTCCTCGGTGGCACTGAAGCTTTCTTT. It specifies CASRLLGGTEAFF.